The 8 T cell receptor beta chains presented below share a single source sample, sequenced in a study of monozygotic twins with inflammatory bowel disease. TCRdb re-called the 5' RACE reads; every CDR3 protein appears as one record, without DNA. The sample has some 150,000 distinct CDR3 sequences; the top ten hold roughly 2.4%. Specimen: blood. The receptors stem from a human donor with ulcerative colitis or Crohn's disease, or a healthy co-twin of an affected twin (not recorded which).

V is TRBV30 and J is TRBJ2-7. Germline CDR1 is GTSNPN and CDR2 is SVGIG (reference sequence). The CDR3 is made up of 12 amino acids. The CDR3 loop reads CAWSGFSYEQYF.

This chain joins TRBV20-1 and TRBJ2-3; no DNA is available, so the TRBD2 call from TCRdb remains unchecked. Germline CDR1 reads DFQATT; CDR2 reads SNEGSKA (reference sequence). This CDR3 region has 15 residues. The CDR3 sequence is CSAPPSGSFTDTQYF.

The gene calls are TRBV11-2 and TRBJ2-5; lacking DNA, the TRBD1 call made by TCRdb goes unchecked. The CDR3 extends over 14 amino acids. The V gene's germline CDR1 is SGHAT and CDR2 FQNNGV. The CDR3 sequence: CASSSAWTSGTQYF.

The gene calls are TRBV9 and TRBJ2-7; lacking DNA, the TRBD1 call made by TCRdb goes unchecked. The CDR3 runs 16 residues. Germline V lookup: CDR1 SGDLS, CDR2 YYNGEE. The CDR3 spells CASSIVRGPKPYEQYF.

The rearrangement joins TRBV15 to TRBJ2-1; TCRdb's assignment of TRBD1 cannot be checked, as there is no DNA. The CDR3 sequence is 16 residues long. The germline V gene has CDR1 LNHNV and CDR2 YYDKDF (reference sequence). CDR3: CATSRLRGGSYNEQFF.

The rearrangement uses TRBV6-5 and TRBJ2-5; absent DNA, TCRdb's TRBD2 call cannot be checked. The germline CDR1 and CDR2 sequences are MNHEY and SVGAGI. The CDR3 runs to 17 residues. CDR3 region: CASSYRGLAGEQETQYF.

The chain joins TRBV2 to TRBJ2-5; TCRdb lists TRBD1, though no DNA is available to test this call. The CDR3 has 14 amino acids. Germline V gives CDR1 SNHLY, CDR2 FYNNEI. This CDR3 reads CASTIDGGVETQYF.

This CDR3 is CASSLGTAERGNTEAFF. V and J are TRBV7-8 and TRBJ1-1; without DNA, the TCRdb call of TRBD1 cannot be checked. Germline V gene sequence: CDR1 SGHVS, CDR2 FQNEAQ. This CDR3 comprises 17 residues.